Reported below is one T cell receptor (beta chain). The antigen remains unidentified. TCRdb re-called the reads through MiXCR, storing one row per CDR3 protein. Of about 68,000 distinct CDR3 sequences in the sample, approximately 22% were seen once. This sample stems from a study of T cell repertoires in cytomegalovirus infection. CDR3 size: 14 residues. The V end lost 3 bases, the J end lost 0 bases, and 8 bases lay between the germline ends. The germline V gene has CDR1 LNHDA and CDR2 SQIVND (reference sequence). The chain couples TRBV19 to TRBJ1-1; D is ambiguous. The sequenced sample was PBMCs, sequenced either directly or after in vitro stimulation (not recorded which). The clonotype comes from a human donor in good health (CMV status not recorded). Some clones in this sample may be carry-over from other donors' samples. CDR3 sequence: CASSIGRVNTEAFF. The CDR3 region has the DNA TGTGCCAGTAGTATTGGACGGGTGAACACTGAAGCTTTCTTT.